Listed below are T cell receptor beta chains from one sample, sequenced in a study of control samples from healthy donors and cancer patients. Only in-frame clones appear in the TCRdb table, and some are missing; sequencing was by immunoSEQ multiplex PCR. The repertoire includes about 79,000 clones, 93% of them detected once, and about 1.3% sits in the top ten. Sequenced: PBMCs. These receptors were taken from a woman between 40 and 50 years old with lung cancer. Both conserved end residues are part of each CDR3. The order of the fields is CDR3 length, D gene, V gene, clone size, J gene, CDR3 DNA, CDR3 protein. The D gene is left open where the match is weak. Size is omitted from some rows. Given values are once, few, many or a class for expanded clones.

16,NA,TRBV28,NA,TRBJ2-7,TGTGCCAGCAGCCGCACCGGGACCAAGAGCTCCTACGAGCAGTACTTC,CASSRTGTKSSYEQYF
15,NA,TRBV5-1,NA,TRBJ1-4,TGCGCCAGCAGCGTGGCAGGAGGGTTCAATGAAAAACTGTTTTTT,CASSVAGGFNEKLFF
15,NA,TRBV6-5,NA,TRBJ2-1,TGTGCCAGCAGTTACGGGCAGGGCGGGGAAGATGAGCAGTTCTTC,CASSYGQGGEDEQFF
14,TRBD1,TRBV19,NA,TRBJ1-4,TGTGCCAGTACCGCTCAGGGGGCTGGAGAAAAACTGTTTTTT,CASTAQGAGEKLFF
14,NA,TRBV28,NA,TRBJ2-2,TGTGCCAGCAGCCCGGGACACAACACCGGGGAGCTGTTTTTT,CASSPGHNTGELFF
16,TRBD2,TRBV13,NA,TRBJ2-5,TGTGCCAGCAGCTTAAGGCTAGCGGGGGGCCAAGAGACCCAGTACTTC,CASSLRLAGGQETQYF
16,NA,TRBV19,few,TRBJ2-2,TGTGCCAGTAGCCCAAACTTCGGACCCGGCACCGGGGAGCTGTTTTTT,CASSPNFGPGTGELFF
13,NA,TRBV7-9,NA,TRBJ2-1,TGTGCCAGCTCTCATCCAAATGTCGGGGAGCAGTTCTTC,CASSHPNVGEQFF
15,TRBD2,TRBV7-7,NA,TRBJ2-3,TGTGCTAGCAGCTTAGCGGGGGGGCCCGGGGATACGCAGTATTTT,CASSLAGGPGDTQYF
14,TRBD1,TRBV29-1,NA,TRBJ1-2,TGCAGCGTTGTAGGGACAGCTACCAACTATGGCTACACCTTC,CSVVGTATNYGYTF
16,NA,TRBV5-6,once,TRBJ1-6,TGTGCCAGCAGCTTGGGACTTACCTCCTATAATTCACCCCTCCACTTT,CASSLGLTSYNSPLHF
12,TRBD2,TRBV12-5,once,TRBJ2-1,TGTGCTAGTGGTTCGGGGGGGAATGAGCAGTTCTTC,CASGSGGNEQFF
16,NA,TRBV28,NA,TRBJ2-5,TGTGCCAGCAGTTTAAGGTCGCTTCGACCAAAAGAGACCCAGTACTTC,CASSLRSLRPKETQYF
14,TRBD1,TRBV28,NA,TRBJ2-5,TGTGCCAGCAGTTTAGGGACAGGACAAGAGACCCAGTACTTC,CASSLGTGQETQYF
15,NA,TRBV6-5,NA,TRBJ1-1,TGTGCCAGCAGTTACTCGGCAGGGGTAAACACTGAAGCTTTCTTT,CASSYSAGVNTEAFF
15,NA,TRBV6-2/TRBV6-3,once,TRBJ2-1,TGTGCCAGCAGTGCAACAGAGAGCTCCTACAATGAGCAGTTCTTC,CASSATESSYNEQFF
15,NA,TRBV6-2/TRBV6-3,NA,TRBJ2-1,TGTGCCAGCAGCGCCCACACGAGCTCCTACAATGAGCAGTTCTTC,CASSAHTSSYNEQFF
13,NA,TRBV6-5,NA,TRBJ1-5,TGTGCCAGCGCTATCAATAGCAATCAGCCCCAGCATTTT,CASAINSNQPQHF
15,NA,TRBV15,NA,TRBJ1-4,TGTGCCACCAGCAGAGCTGGGTACCGAAATGAAAAACTGTTTTTT,CATSRAGYRNEKLFF
12,NA,TRBV6-6,NA,TRBJ1-2,TGTGCCAGCAGCCTGGGGGGGCATGGCTACACCTTC,CASSLGGHGYTF
12,NA,TRBV5-1,NA,TRBJ1-1,TGCGCCAGCAGTTTTGAGGGAGCTGAAGCTTTCTTT,CASSFEGAEAFF
15,NA,TRBV19,NA,TRBJ1-5,TGTGCCAGTAGTCCGGGACAACTTAGGTATCAGCCCCAGCATTTT,CASSPGQLRYQPQHF
17,NA,TRBV3-1/TRBV3-2,NA,TRBJ1-2,TGTGCCAGCAGCCCTTCCGGGACGCGACAGACTAACTATGGCTACACCTTC,CASSPSGTRQTNYGYTF
15,NA,TRBV19,NA,TRBJ2-5,TGTGCCAGTAGTATAGATACAGGGAACCAAGAGACCCAGTACTTC,CASSIDTGNQETQYF
18,NA,TRBV5-4,NA,TRBJ1-3,TGTGCCAGCAGCTTCAACAGGGCAATTCGAGTTTCTGGAAACACCATATATTTT,CASSFNRAIRVSGNTIYF
17,TRBD1,TRBV10-2,NA,TRBJ1-2,TGCGCCAGCAGTGACGGGACAGAAATCCTAACTAACTATGGCTACACCTTC,CASSDGTEILTNYGYTF
15,NA,TRBV13,NA,TRBJ1-2,TGTGCCAGCAGCTTAGGACGAAATGCTAACTATGGCTACACCTTC,CASSLGRNANYGYTF
14,NA,TRBV5-1,NA,TRBJ1-2,TGCGCCAGCAGCAACAGAGAGGGGTGGGATGGCTACACCTTC,CASSNREGWDGYTF
13,NA,TRBV7-2,NA,TRBJ2-7,TGTGCCAGCAGCTTAGGTCTCGCCTACGAGCAGTACTTC,CASSLGLAYEQYF
14,TRBD1,TRBV19,NA,TRBJ1-2,TGTGCCAGCGTACCCCGGACAGGGATCTATGGCTACACCTTC,CASVPRTGIYGYTF
11,NA,TRBV20-1,once,TRBJ1-2,TGCAGTGCTAGTGAGGGATATTTCTACACCTTC,CSASEGYFYTF
18,TRBD1,TRBV25-1,NA,TRBJ2-3,TGTGCCAGCAGTGGCCCCTCACCGGGACAGGGGCACACAGATACGCAGTATTTT,CASSGPSPGQGHTDTQYF
12,NA,TRBV7-9,once,TRBJ1-2,TGTGCCAGCAGCCCGGGGCCCTATGGCTACACCTTC,CASSPGPYGYTF
15,NA,TRBV3-1/TRBV3-2,NA,TRBJ1-2,TGTGCCAGCAGCCAAGATGTTCGGGTATACTATGGCTACACCTTC,CASSQDVRVYYGYTF
14,NA,TRBV4-1,NA,TRBJ1-6,TGCGCCAGCAGCCAAGAGAAGAGTGGGTCACCCCTCCACTTT,CASSQEKSGSPLHF
15,TRBD2,TRBV5-1,NA,TRBJ2-1,TGCGCCAGCAGCTGGACTAGCGGGGGGGCCAATGAGCAGTTCTTC,CASSWTSGGANEQFF
19,TRBD2,TRBV10-3,once,TRBJ2-7,TGTGCCATCAGTGACCCCAGCGGGGTAACTTCGTTAAGCTCCTACGAGCAGTACTTC,CAISDPSGVTSLSSYEQYF
16,NA,TRBV10-3,NA,TRBJ1-3,TGTGCCATCAGCGACCCCGGACAGCAAAATGGAAACACCATATATTTT,CAISDPGQQNGNTIYF
16,NA,TRBV24-1,NA,TRBJ2-2,TGTGCCACCAGTGATTCCAGGGGACGGAACACCGGGGAGCTGTTTTTT,CATSDSRGRNTGELFF
14,NA,TRBV10-3,NA,TRBJ1-3,TGTGCCACGCAGTTGGGCCCTGCTGGAAACACCATATATTTT,CATQLGPAGNTIYF
19,TRBD2,TRBV10-3,NA,TRBJ2-3,TGTGCCATCAGTCGGACGAGACTAGCGGGGGCCCAGAGCACAGATACGCAGTATTTT,CAISRTRLAGAQSTDTQYF